This T cell receptor beta chain was identified in a study of T cell responses to AZD1222 COVID-19 vaccine. Study conclusions and caveats: White British people made up most donors, females outnumbered males, and clonal diversity was possibly underestimated. Spike-wide vaccine-associated CD4 TCRs dominated at 160-218 and 743-854. Researchers took repertoire samples only after the peak T cell response had come.

Comment on this clone: No antigen is known for it.

Only in-frame clones appear in the TCRdb table, and some are missing; sequencing was by immunoSEQ multiplex PCR. The table records 120,000 or so clones, about nine tenths of them present only once. The CDR3 extends over 12 amino acids. V lost 0 bases and J 7 bases, leaving 6 bases between the germline ends. Germline-derived CDR1 and CDR2 are SGHRS and YFSETQ. The sample here was peripheral blood, taken on day 0 of AZD1222 vaccination. J is TRBJ2-3 and V is TRBV5-1; D uncertain. This sequence was found in an adult in good health. CDR3 protein: CASSLEFYTQYF. In DNA, the CDR3 is TGCGCCAGCAGCTTGGAGTTTTATACGCAGTATTTT.